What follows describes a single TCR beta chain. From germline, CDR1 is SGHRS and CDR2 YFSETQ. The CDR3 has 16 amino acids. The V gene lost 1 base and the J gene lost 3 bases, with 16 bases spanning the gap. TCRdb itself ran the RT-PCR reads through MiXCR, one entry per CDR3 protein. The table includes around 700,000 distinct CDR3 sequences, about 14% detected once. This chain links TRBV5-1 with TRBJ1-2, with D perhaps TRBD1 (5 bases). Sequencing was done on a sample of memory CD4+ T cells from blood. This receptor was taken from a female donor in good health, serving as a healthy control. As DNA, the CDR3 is TGCGCCAGCAGCTTGCGGTCCCCAGGGATCGACTATGGCTACACCTTC. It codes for CASSLRSPGIDYGYTF.